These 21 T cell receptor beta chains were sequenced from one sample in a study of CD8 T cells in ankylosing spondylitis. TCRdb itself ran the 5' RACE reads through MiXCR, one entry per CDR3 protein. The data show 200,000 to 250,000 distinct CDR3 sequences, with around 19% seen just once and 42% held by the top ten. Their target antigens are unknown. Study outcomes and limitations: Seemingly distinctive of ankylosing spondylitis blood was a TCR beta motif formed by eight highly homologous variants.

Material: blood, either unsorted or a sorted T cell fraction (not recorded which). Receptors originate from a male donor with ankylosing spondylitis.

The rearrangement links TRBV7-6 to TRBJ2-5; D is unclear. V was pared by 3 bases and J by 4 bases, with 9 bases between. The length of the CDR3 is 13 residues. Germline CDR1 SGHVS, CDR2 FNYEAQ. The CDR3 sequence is CASSFTNTETQYF. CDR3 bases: TGTGCCAGCAGCTTCACGAACACAGAGACCCAGTACTTC.

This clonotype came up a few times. The CDR3 protein is CASSPGTGSVETQYF. CDR3 coding DNA: TGTGCCAGCAGCCCTGGGACAGGATCCGTGGAGACCCAGTACTTC. The chain links TRBV7-9 to TRBJ2-5; 8 bases are shared with TRBD1. Germline V gives CDR1 SEHNR, CDR2 FQNEAQ (reference sequence). The CDR3 totals 15 residues. V dropped 5 bases and J dropped 5; count of bases not matched to a gene: 10.

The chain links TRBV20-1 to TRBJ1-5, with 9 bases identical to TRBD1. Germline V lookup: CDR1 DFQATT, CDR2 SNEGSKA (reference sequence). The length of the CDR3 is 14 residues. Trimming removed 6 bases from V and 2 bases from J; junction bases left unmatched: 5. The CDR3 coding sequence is TGCAGTGCCAGGACAGGGGCTGGCAATCAGCCCCAGCATTTT. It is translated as CSARTGAGNQPQHF.

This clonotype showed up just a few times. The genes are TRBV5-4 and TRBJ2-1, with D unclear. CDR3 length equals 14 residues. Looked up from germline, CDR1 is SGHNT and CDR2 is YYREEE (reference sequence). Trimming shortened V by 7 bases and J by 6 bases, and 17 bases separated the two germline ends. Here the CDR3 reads CASYSGERVNEQFF. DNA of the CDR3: TGTGCCAGCTACTCTGGAGAAAGGGTCAATGAGCAGTTCTTC.

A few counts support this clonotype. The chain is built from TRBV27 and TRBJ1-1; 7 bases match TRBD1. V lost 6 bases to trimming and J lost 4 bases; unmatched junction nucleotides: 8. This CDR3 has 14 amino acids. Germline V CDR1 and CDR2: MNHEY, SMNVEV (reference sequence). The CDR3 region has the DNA TGTGCCAGCAGGATCCGGACAGGAGGCACTGAAGCTTTCTTT. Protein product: CASRIRTGGTEAFF.

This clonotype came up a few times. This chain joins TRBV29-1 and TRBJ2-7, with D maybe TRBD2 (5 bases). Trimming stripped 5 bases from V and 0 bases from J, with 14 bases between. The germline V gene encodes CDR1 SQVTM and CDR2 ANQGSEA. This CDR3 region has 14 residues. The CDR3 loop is CSVILERTSYEQYF. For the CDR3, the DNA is TGCAGCGTTATACTAGAGCGGACCTCCTACGAGCAGTACTTC.

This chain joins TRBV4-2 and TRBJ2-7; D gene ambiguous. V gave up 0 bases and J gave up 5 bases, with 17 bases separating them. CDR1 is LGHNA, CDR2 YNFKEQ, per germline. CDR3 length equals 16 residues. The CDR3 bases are TGTGCCAGCAGCCAAGATCCGCTGGTACGTCGAGACGAGCAGTACTTC. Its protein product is CASSQDPLVRRDEQYF.

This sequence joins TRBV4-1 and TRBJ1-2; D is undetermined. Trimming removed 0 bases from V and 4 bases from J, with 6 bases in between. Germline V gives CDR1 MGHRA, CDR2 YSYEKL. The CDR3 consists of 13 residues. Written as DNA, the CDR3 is TGCGCCAGCAGCCAAGACTTGGGCTATGGCTACACCTTC. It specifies CASSQDLGYGYTF.

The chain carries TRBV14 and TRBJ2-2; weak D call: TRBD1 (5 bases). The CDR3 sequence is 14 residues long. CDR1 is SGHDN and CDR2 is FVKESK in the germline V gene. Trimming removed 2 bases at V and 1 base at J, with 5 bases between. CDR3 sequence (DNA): TGTGCCAGCAGCCAAAGGGGGAACACCGGGGAGCTGTTTTTT. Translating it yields CASSQRGNTGELFF.

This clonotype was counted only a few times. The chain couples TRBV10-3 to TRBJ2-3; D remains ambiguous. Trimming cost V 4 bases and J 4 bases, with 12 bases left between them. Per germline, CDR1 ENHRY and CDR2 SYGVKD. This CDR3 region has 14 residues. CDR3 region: CAISAPQPADTQYF. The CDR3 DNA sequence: TGTGCCATCAGTGCCCCCCAGCCCGCAGATACGCAGTATTTT.

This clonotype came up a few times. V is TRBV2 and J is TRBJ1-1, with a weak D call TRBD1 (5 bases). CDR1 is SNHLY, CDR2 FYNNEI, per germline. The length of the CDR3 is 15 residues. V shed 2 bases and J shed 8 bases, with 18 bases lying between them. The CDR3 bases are TGTGCCAGCAGTGAAATAGACAGAAACGTGGGGGAAGCTTTCTTT. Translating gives CASSEIDRNVGEAFF.

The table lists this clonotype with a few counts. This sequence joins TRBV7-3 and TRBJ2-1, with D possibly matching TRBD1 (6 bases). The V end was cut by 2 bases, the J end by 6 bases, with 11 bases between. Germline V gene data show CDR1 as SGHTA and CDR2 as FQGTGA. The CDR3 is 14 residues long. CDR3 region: CASSLSGRGNEQFF. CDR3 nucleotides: TGTGCCAGCAGCTTATCGGGCAGGGGCAATGAGCAGTTCTTC. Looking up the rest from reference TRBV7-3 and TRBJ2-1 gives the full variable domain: GAGVSQTPSNKVTEKGKYVELRCDPISGHTALYWYRQSLGQGPEFLIYFQGTGAADDSGLPNDRFFAVRPEGSVSTLKIQRTERGDSAVYLCASSLSGRGNEQFFGPGTRLTVL.

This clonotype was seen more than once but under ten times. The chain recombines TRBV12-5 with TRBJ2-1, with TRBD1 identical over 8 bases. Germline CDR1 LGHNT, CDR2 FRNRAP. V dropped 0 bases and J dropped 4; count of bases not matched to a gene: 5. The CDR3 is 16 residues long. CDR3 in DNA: TGTGCTAGTGGTTTGGTACCGGGGACAGGATACAATGAGCAGTTCTTC. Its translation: CASGLVPGTGYNEQFF.

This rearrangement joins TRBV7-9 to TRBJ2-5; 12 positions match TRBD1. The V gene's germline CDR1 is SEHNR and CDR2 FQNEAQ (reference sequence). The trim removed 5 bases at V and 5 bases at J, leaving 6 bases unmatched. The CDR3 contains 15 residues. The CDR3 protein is CASSTGTGGRETQYF. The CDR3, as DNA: TGTGCCAGCAGCACCGGGACAGGGGGCCGGGAGACCCAGTACTTC.

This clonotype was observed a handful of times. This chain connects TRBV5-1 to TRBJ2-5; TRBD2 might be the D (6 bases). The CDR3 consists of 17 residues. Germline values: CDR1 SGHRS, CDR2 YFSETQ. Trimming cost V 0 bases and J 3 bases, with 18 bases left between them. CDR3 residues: CASSLDWAGLEEETQYF. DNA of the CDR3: TGCGCCAGCAGCTTGGATTGGGCGGGGCTGGAAGAAGAGACCCAGTACTTC.

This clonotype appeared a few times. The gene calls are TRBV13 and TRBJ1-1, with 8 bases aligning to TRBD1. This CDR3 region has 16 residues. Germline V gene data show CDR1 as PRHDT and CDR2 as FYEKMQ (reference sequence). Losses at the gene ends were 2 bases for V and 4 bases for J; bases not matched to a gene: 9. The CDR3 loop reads CASSLPDRGRSTEAFF. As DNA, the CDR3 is TGTGCCAGCAGCTTACCAGACAGGGGCCGATCCACTGAAGCTTTCTTT.

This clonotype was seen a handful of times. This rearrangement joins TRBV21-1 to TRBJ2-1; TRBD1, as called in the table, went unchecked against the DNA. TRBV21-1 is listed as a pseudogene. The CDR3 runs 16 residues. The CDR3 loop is CASSPAGDIFPPNQFF. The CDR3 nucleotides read TGTGCCAGCAGTCCGGCGGGGGACATTTTCCCCCCGAACCAGTTCTTC.

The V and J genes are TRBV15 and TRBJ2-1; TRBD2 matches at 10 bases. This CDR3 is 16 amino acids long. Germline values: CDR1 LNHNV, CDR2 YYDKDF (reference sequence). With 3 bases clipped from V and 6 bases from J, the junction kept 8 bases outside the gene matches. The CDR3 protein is CATSSFRTSGGNEQFF. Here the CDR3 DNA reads TGTGCCACCAGCAGCTTTCGGACTAGCGGCGGCAATGAGCAGTTCTTC.

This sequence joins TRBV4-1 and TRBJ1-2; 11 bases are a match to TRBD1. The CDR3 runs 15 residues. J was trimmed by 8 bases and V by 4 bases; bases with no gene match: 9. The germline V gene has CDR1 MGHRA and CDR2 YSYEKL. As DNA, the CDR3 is TGCGCCAGCAGCCGGACAGGGGGCGGGATCCCCGGCTACACCTTC. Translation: CASSRTGGGIPGYTF.

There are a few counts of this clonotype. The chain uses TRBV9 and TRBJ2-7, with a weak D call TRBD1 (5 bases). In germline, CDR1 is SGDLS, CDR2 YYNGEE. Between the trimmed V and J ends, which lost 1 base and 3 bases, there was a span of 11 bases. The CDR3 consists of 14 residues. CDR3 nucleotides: TGTGCCAGCAGCGTAACAGGACATGACTACGAGCAGTACTTC. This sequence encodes CASSVTGHDYEQYF.

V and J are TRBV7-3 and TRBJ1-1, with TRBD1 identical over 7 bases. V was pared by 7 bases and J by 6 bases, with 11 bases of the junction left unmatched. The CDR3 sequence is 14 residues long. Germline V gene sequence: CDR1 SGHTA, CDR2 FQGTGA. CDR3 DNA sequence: TGTGCCAGCAATATGGGAGGGGGCATCGCTGAAGCTTTCTTT. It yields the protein CASNMGGGIAEAFF.